The 25 T cell receptor beta chains presented below share a single source sample, sequenced in a study of post-analysis software for immune sequencing data. Study conclusions and caveats: Relative to controls, patients had five TRBV segments at higher frequency, with TRBV5-6, TRBV5-1 and TRBV20-1 among these.

Libraries were made from TCR beta cDNA, and they carried unique molecular identifiers. In TCRdb, the PCR reads were re-called with MiXCR into one record per CDR3 protein. Of about 540,000 distinct CDR3 sequences listed, roughly 34% are singletons. Antigens for these TCRs are unknown. The material sequenced was blood. These TCRs come from a girl aged 2 to 17 with multiple sclerosis.

This clonotype showed up just a few times. The chain couples TRBV13 to TRBJ2-1; the match to TRBD2 covers 8 bases. J was trimmed by 2 bases and V by 2 bases; bases with no gene match: 2. Germline V gene sequence: CDR1 PRHDT, CDR2 FYEKMQ (reference sequence). This CDR3 comprises 15 residues. The CDR3 bases are TGTGCCAGCAGCTTATGGCGGGGGGCCTACAATGAGCAGTTCTTC. As protein: CASSLWRGAYNEQFF.

This clonotype was observed a handful of times. The rearrangement uses TRBV28 and TRBJ2-5; weak D call: TRBD1 (6 bases). The CDR3 has 15 residues. Per the germline V gene, CDR1 is MDHEN and CDR2 is SYDVKM. V lost 6 bases, J lost 3 bases, and 17 bases lay in between. CDR3 bases: TGTGCCAGCAGCAAGACAGGTTCGGGAAAAGAGACCCAGTACTTC. It codes for CASSKTGSGKETQYF.

This clonotype was seen a handful of times. The V and J genes are TRBV7-2 and TRBJ2-7; possibly TRBD2 for D (5 bases). Germline CDR1 is SGHTA and CDR2 is FQGNSA. V was shortened by 4 bases and J by 3 bases, with 13 bases between the two germline ends. This CDR3 region has 14 residues. The CDR3 bases are TGTGCCAGCAGCTCGATAGCCGGAGGCTACGAGCAGTACTTC. It translates to CASSSIAGGYEQYF.

This clonotype was detected only a few times. The chain uses TRBV10-3 and TRBJ2-1; D gene uncertain. V lost 1 base to trimming and J lost 7 bases, with 5 bases between them. This CDR3 contains 12 residues. Germline V gene lookup returns CDR1 ENHRY and CDR2 SYGVKD. The CDR3 reads CAISELGNEQFF. Here the CDR3 DNA reads TGTGCCATCAGTGAGTTGGGGAATGAGCAGTTCTTC.

The chain uses TRBV20-1 and TRBJ1-6, with D maybe TRBD1 (5 bases). This CDR3 contains 12 residues. Germline CDR1 reads DFQATT; CDR2 reads SNEGSKA (reference sequence). In DNA form, the CDR3 reads TGCAGGGCCGGGACGGGGAATTCACCCCTCCACTTT. It encodes CRAGTGNSPLHF.

The chain employs TRBV10-3 and TRBJ1-6; 9 bases line up with TRBD1. The V segment lost 6 bases and the J segment 10 bases; nucleotides outside the gene matches: 13. The CDR3 covers 16 residues. CDR1 and CDR2 from the germline V gene are ENHRY and SYGVKD. CDR3 amino acids: CAIRGHSGTGFSPLHF. The CDR3, as DNA: TGTGCCATCAGGGGTCACTCCGGGACAGGGTTCTCACCCCTCCACTTT.

Many counts were recorded for this clonotype. CDR3 nucleotide sequence: TGTGCCAGCAGCTGGGACGTCAACTCTGGGGCCAACGTCCTGACTTTC. Protein sequence: CASSWDVNSGANVLTF. The chain links TRBV5-6 to TRBJ2-6, with D possibly being TRBD1 or TRBD2 (5 bases each). Deletions cut 3 bases from V and 0 bases from J, with 10 bases between. The CDR3 sequence is 16 residues long. Germline CDR1 is SGHDT and CDR2 is YYEEEE. Looking up the rest from reference TRBV5-6 and TRBJ2-6 gives the full variable domain: DAGVTQSPTHLIKTRGQQVTLRCSPKSGHDTVSWYQQALGQGPQFIFQYYEEEERQRGNFPDRFSGHQFPNYSSELNVNALLLGDSALYLCASSWDVNSGANVLTFGAGSRLTVL.

The genes are TRBV5-1 and TRBJ1-1; possibly TRBD1 for D (5 bases). Germline V gene data show CDR1 as SGHRS and CDR2 as YFSETQ. V lost 1 base and J lost 0, with 16 bases in between. This CDR3 is 17 amino acids long. CDR3 bases: TGCGCCAGCAGCTTGTGGCCAGGGAGCCTCATGAACACTGAAGCTTTCTTT. Translation gives CASSLWPGSLMNTEAFF.

The V and J genes are TRBV18 and TRBJ2-3; D possibly matches TRBD1 or TRBD2 (5 bases each). CDR1 is KGHSH and CDR2 is LQKENI in the germline V gene. The CDR3 has 14 amino acids. The ends were cut back, 3 bases at V and 4 bases at J, with 11 bases in the middle. DNA for the CDR3: TGTGCCAGCTCACCCTCCGGGACCTCAGATACGCAGTATTTT. Its protein product is CASSPSGTSDTQYF.

The chain links TRBV7-2 to TRBJ2-2; D call uncertain. With 5 bases removed from V and 2 bases from J, the gap between germline ends came to 21 bases. CDR1 is SGHTA and CDR2 is FQGNSA in the germline V gene. CDR3 length: 18 amino acids. CDR3 residues: CASSRLGVRVSNTGELFF. The CDR3 DNA sequence: TGTGCCAGCAGCCGGCTAGGCGTCCGGGTCAGCAACACCGGGGAGCTGTTTTTT. Drawing the rest from reference TRBV7-2 and TRBJ2-2, the complete variable domain is GAGVSQSPSNKVTEKGKDVELRCDPISGHTALYWYRQSLGQGLEFLIYFQGNSAPDKSGLPSDRFSAERTGGSVSTLTIQRTQQEDSAVYLCASSRLGVRVSNTGELFFGEGSRLTVL.

This clonotype was detected only a few times. V gene TRBV7-9 combines with J gene TRBJ1-1; D not certain. CDR3 length equals 15 residues. Germline CDR1 is SEHNR and CDR2 is FQNEAQ (reference sequence). V lost 2 bases to trimming and J lost 1 base, with 11 bases between them. The CDR3 region has the DNA TGTGCCAGCAGCTTACGGGGAAAATGGAACACTGAAGCTTTCTTT. Protein: CASSLRGKWNTEAFF.

This clonotype was seen a handful of times. The CDR3 nucleotides read TGTGCCAGCAGCTTGGATCCTAGCGGGGTGAATGAGCAGTTCTTC. Encoded protein: CASSLDPSGVNEQFF. This chain uses TRBV5-5 with TRBJ2-1; 9 nucleotides match TRBD2. CDR3 length: 15 residues. The J segment lost 7 bases and the V segment lost 0 bases, leaving 5 bases of the junction unmatched. The germline CDR1 and CDR2 sequences are SGHKS and YYEKEE (reference sequence).

The chain has TRBV20-1 and TRBJ2-7; 10 nucleotides line up with TRBD2. The CDR3 has 15 amino acids. Per the germline V gene, CDR1 is DFQATT and CDR2 is SNEGSKA (reference sequence). V was pared by 0 bases and J by 5 bases, with 7 bases of the junction left unmatched. The DNA of the CDR3 is TGCAGTGCTAGAGATGGGGCTAGCGGGGGTCACGAGCAGTACTTC. It codes for CSARDGASGGHEQYF.

The chain joins TRBV19 to TRBJ1-2; no clear D gene. This CDR3 contains 14 residues. Germline loops: CDR1 LNHDA, CDR2 SQIVND (reference sequence). With 0 bases removed from V and 8 bases from J, the gap between germline ends came to 13 bases. As DNA, the CDR3 is TGTGCCAGTAGTATAGATCTATGGAGACCCGGCTACACCTTC. Amino acid sequence: CASSIDLWRPGYTF. Full variable domain (missing parts from reference TRBV19 and TRBJ1-2): DGGITQSPKYLFRKEGQNVTLSCEQNLNHDAMYWYRQDPGQGLRLIYYSQIVNDFQKGDIAEGYSVSREKKESFPLTVTSAQKNPTAFYLCASSIDLWRPGYTFGSGTRLTVV.

This clonotype was recorded at least ten times. The chain couples TRBV5-6 to TRBJ2-5; unclear D gene. V was trimmed by 3 bases and J by 5 bases, leaving 11 bases between them. This CDR3 has 13 residues. CDR1 and CDR2 from the germline V gene are SGHDT and YYEEEE. The CDR3 region has the DNA TGTGCCAGCAGCTCGGACCTTGGGGAGACCCAGTACTTC. Translating it yields CASSSDLGETQYF.

The chain has TRBV7-9 and TRBJ1-5, with no clear D. Germline CDR1 and CDR2: SEHNR and FQNEAQ (reference sequence). The CDR3 contains 15 residues. V was trimmed by 1 base and J by 7 bases, leaving 14 bases between them. CDR3 protein: CASSLGIEGWQPQHF. The CDR3, as DNA: TGTGCCAGCAGCTTAGGGATCGAGGGTTGGCAGCCCCAGCATTTT.

A few counts support this clonotype. This chain connects TRBV15 to TRBJ2-5, with a possible D match to TRBD2 (5 bases). Germline V gene lookup returns CDR1 LNHNV and CDR2 YYDKDF (reference sequence). CDR3 length: 13 residues. The germline V and J ends were trimmed by 1 base and 3 bases, with 6 bases remaining between them. CDR3 DNA: TGTGCCACCAGCAGAGTGGAGGAAGAGACCCAGTACTTC. The encoded protein is CATSRVEEETQYF.

The V and J genes are TRBV5-1 and TRBJ2-3; a possible D gene is TRBD2 (5 bases). The CDR3 runs to 17 residues. Trimming pared 1 base from V and 0 bases from J, leaving 15 bases between. Germline V gene data show CDR1 as SGHRS and CDR2 as YFSETQ. CDR3 sequence: CASSLSFAGQSTDTQYF. In DNA form, the CDR3 reads TGCGCCAGCAGCTTGTCATTCGCGGGCCAGAGCACAGATACGCAGTATTTT.

This clonotype was seen only a few times. J is TRBJ2-4 and V is TRBV28, with 9 positions matching TRBD1. The V and J ends lost 5 bases and 1 base, in that order; junction bases with no gene match: 6. This CDR3 has 16 amino acids. Germline V gene sequence: CDR1 MDHEN, CDR2 SYDVKM. CDR3 sequence reads: CASSIQGAGAKNIQYF. In nucleotides, the CDR3 is TGTGCCAGCAGTATACAGGGGGCGGGGGCCAAAAACATTCAGTACTTC.

This clonotype was seen only a few times. V gene TRBV29-1 combines with J gene TRBJ1-1; D unclear. V dropped 3 bases and J dropped 0 bases, with 11 bases sitting between them. Per germline, CDR1 SQVTM and CDR2 ANQGSEA. CDR3 length: 14 amino acids. CDR3 DNA sequence: TGCAGCGTTGAGGTACGAGGGTTGAACACTGAAGCTTTCTTT. Translated: CSVEVRGLNTEAFF. Together with reference TRBV29-1 and TRBJ1-1, the CDR3 gives the full variable domain: SAVISQKPSRDICQRGTSLTIQCQVDSQVTMMFWYRQQPGQSLTLIATANQGSEATYESGFVIDKFPISRPNLTFSTLTVSNMSPEDSSIYLCSVEVRGLNTEAFFGQGTRLTVV.

This clonotype turned up a few times. J is TRBJ2-2 and V is TRBV7-6, with D possibly being TRBD1 (6 bases). Deletions cut 4 bases from V and 7 bases from J, with 16 bases between. Germline CDR1 and CDR2: SGHVS and FNYEAQ. The CDR3 covers 15 residues. This CDR3 is CASSSTGYQSGELFF. The CDR3 DNA sequence: TGTGCCAGCAGCTCTACAGGGTATCAGAGCGGGGAGCTGTTTTTT.

The V gene is TRBV12-3 or TRBV12-4, the J gene TRBJ1-5; D is uncertain. V gave up 5 bases and J gave up 4 bases, with 9 bases separating them. The CDR3 extends over 13 amino acids. The CDR3 reads CASSDHENQPQHF. In nucleotides, the CDR3 is TGTGCCAGCAGTGATCACGAAAATCAGCCCCAGCATTTT.

This sequence joins TRBV10-3 and TRBJ2-1, with D unresolved. Trimming removed 3 bases at V and 6 bases at J, with 9 bases between. The CDR3 loop spans 13 amino acids. Germline V gene lookup returns CDR1 ENHRY and CDR2 SYGVKD. The CDR3 loop is CAISDKFVNEQFF. In nucleotides, the CDR3 is TGTGCCATCAGTGATAAGTTCGTCAATGAGCAGTTCTTC.

Only a few counts were recorded for this clonotype. J is TRBJ2-6 and V is TRBV9; D is uncertain. The CDR3 has 15 residues. CDR1 SGDLS and CDR2 YYNGEE come from the germline V gene. The V gene lost 4 bases and the J gene lost 0 bases, with 8 bases spanning the gap. The CDR3 DNA follows: TGTGCCAGCAGCTCCTACAGCTCTGGGGCCAACGTCCTGACTTTC. Its protein product is CASSSYSSGANVLTF.

In this sample, this clonotype turned up many times. J is TRBJ2-5 and V is TRBV7-2; D not resolved. Between the trimmed V and J ends, which lost 5 bases and 5 bases, there was a span of 9 bases. CDR1 and CDR2 from the germline V gene are SGHTA and FQGNSA. This CDR3 region has 12 residues. The CDR3 DNA is TGTGCCAGCAGCCGACCGGGTGAGACCCAGTACTTC. This sequence encodes CASSRPGETQYF.